The entry that follows covers one TCR beta chain sequence. The sample originates from a study of CD8 T cells in Susac syndrome. Multiple sclerosis controls were treatment-naive patients with stable or active relapsing-remitting disease. Negative isolation yielded CD4+ and CD8+ T cells, and FACS enriched TEMRA cells. Random hexamers were used to reverse transcribe about 0.45 to 1 ug of RNA. Amplification of TCR beta CDR3 by immunoSEQ multiplex PCR spanned 54 Vbeta and 13 Jbeta. TCRdb reprocessed the immunoSEQ multiplex PCR reads with MiXCR, giving one entry per CDR3 protein. The data hold about 300,000 distinct CDR3 sequences, with approximately 85% observed a single time. Per the germline V gene, CDR1 is SQVTM and CDR2 is ANQGSEA. CDR3 size: 12 residues. V was shortened by 4 bases and J by 4 bases, with 10 bases between the two germline ends.

Sequencing was performed on CD8+ T cells from PBMCs. The rearrangement uses TRBV29-1 and TRBJ1-1, with a possible D match to TRBD1 (5 bases). The TCR sequence derives from a human donor with multiple sclerosis. The CDR3 sequence is CSVGREATEAFF. In DNA, the CDR3 is TGCAGCGTTGGCAGGGAGGCCACTGAAGCTTTCTTT.